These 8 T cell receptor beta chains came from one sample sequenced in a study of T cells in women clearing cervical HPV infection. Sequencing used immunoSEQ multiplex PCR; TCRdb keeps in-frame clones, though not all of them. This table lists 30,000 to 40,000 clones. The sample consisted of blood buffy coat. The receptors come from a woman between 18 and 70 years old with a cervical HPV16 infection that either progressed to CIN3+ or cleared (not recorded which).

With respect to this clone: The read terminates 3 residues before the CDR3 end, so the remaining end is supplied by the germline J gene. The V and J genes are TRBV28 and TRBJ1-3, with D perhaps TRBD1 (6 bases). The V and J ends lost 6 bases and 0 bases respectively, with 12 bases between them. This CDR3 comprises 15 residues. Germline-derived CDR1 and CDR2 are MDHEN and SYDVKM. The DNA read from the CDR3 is TGTGCCAGCAGACTCAGGGGTGTCTCTGGAAACACC. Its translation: CASRLRGVSGNT. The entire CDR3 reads CASRLRGVSGNTIYF.

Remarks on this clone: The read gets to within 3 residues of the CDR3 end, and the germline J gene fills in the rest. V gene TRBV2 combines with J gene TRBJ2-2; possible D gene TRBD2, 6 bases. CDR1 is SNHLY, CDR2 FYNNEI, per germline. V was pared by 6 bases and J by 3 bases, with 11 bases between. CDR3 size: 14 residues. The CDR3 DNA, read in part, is TGTGCCAGCAGGATGGGGGGTTACACCGGGGAG. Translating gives CASRMGGYTGE. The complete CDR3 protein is CASRMGGYTGELFF.

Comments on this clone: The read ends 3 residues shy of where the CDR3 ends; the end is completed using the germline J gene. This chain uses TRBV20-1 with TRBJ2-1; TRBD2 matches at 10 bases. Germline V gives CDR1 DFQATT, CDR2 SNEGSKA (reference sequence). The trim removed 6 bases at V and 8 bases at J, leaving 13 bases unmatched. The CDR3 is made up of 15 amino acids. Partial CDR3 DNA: TGCAGTGCACAGCGCGGGCTAGCGGGAGTGTATGAG. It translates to CSAQRGLAGVYE. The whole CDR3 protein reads CSAQRGLAGVYEQFF.

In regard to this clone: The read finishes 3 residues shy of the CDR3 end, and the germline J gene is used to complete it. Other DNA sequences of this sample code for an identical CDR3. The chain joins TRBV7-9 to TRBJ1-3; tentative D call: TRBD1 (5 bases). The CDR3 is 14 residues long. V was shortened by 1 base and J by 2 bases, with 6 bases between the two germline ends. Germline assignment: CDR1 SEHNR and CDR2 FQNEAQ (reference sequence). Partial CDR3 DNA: TGTGCCAGCAGCTTAGAACAGGCTGGAAACACC. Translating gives CASSLEQAGNT. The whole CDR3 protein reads CASSLEQAGNTIYF. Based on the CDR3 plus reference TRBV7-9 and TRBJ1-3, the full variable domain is DTGVSQNPRHKITKRGQNVTFRCDPISEHNRLYWYRQTLGQGPEFLTYFQNEAQLEKSRLLSDRFSAERPKGSFSTLEIQRTEQGDSAMYLCASSLEQAGNTIYFGEGSWLTVV.

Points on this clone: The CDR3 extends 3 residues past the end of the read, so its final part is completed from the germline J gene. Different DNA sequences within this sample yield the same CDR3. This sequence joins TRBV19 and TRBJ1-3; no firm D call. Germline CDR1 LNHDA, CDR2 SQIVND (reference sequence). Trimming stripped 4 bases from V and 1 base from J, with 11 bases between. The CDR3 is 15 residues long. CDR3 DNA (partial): TGTGCCAGTAGTACCGTCGGAGGGTCTGGAAACACC. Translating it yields CASSTVGGSGNT. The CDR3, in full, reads CASSTVGGSGNTIYF.

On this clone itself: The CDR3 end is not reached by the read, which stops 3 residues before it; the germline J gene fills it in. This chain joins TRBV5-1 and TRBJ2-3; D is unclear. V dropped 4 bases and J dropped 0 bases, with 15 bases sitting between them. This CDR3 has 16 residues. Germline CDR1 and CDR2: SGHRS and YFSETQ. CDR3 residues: CASSNTPASSTDTQYF. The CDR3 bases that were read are TGCGCCAGCAGCAACACCCCGGCTAGTAGCACAGATACG.

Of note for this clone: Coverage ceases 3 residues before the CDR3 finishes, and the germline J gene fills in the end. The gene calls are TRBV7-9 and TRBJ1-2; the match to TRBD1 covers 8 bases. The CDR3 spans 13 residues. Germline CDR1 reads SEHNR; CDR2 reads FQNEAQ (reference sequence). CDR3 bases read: TGTGCCAGCAGCAGACGACAGGGGTTCGGC. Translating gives CASSRRQGFG. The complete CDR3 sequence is CASSRRQGFGYTF.

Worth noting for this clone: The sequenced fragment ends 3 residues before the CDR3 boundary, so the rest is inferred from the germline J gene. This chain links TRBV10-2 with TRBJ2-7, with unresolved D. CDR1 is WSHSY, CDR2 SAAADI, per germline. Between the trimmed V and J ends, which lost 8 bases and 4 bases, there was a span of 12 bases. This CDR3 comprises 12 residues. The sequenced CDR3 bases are TGCGCCAGCGAACCAAACGGGTACGAG. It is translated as CASEPNGYE. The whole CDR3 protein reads CASEPNGYEQYF.